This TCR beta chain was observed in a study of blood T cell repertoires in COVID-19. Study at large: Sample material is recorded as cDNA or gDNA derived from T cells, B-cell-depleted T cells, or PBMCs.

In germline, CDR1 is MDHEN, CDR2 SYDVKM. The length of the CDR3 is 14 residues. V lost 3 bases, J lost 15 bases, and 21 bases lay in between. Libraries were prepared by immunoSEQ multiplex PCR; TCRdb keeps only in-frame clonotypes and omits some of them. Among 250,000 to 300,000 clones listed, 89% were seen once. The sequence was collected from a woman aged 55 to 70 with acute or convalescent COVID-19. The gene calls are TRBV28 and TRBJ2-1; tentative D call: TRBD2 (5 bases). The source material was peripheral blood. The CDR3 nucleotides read TGTGCCAGCAGTTTTAATCCTAGCCCTCTCCATCGGTTCTTC. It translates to CASSFNPSPLHRFF.